Detailed here is one T cell receptor beta chain. This sample was taken from a study of T cell changes during pregnancy in multiple sclerosis. The CDR3 is 15 amino acids. Germline V lookup: CDR1 LGHNA, CDR2 YNFKEQ. Losses at the gene ends were 1 base for V and 0 bases for J; bases not matched to a gene: 1. Some clones are missing from TCRdb's copy, which holds only in-frame ones; the method was immunoSEQ multiplex PCR. The repertoire has 70,000 to 95,000 clones, 94% of them found once; the top ten carry 2% to 2.5%. Sequenced here: peripheral blood, sampled in the third trimester of pregnancy. The source of this sequence is a female donor with multiple sclerosis, enrolled in a pregnancy study. The J gene is TRBJ2-7, the V gene TRBV4-2; 9 bases fit TRBD2. The CDR3: CASSQGLAASYEQYF. The DNA for the CDR3 is TGTGCCAGCAGCCAAGGACTAGCGGCCTCCTACGAGCAGTACTTC.